The sequence of this T cell receptor (beta chain) was determined in a study of blood T cell repertoires in COVID-19. Per the study methods: Amplification from reference gene primers served as the basis for estimated nucleated cell counts. Data came from immunoSEQ multiplex PCR; TCRdb stores just in-frame clones and leaves some out. V, J and clone size reflect that table, while D and trimming were determined from the DNA. This sample carries about 180,000 clones, 80% to 90% of them seen once, and the ten largest clones take more than 7.5%. Trimming shortened V by 2 bases and J by 5 bases, and 12 bases separated the two germline ends. There are 14 residues in the CDR3. Germline lookup yields CDR1 MNHEY and CDR2 SVGEGT.

The V and J genes are TRBV6-2 or TRBV6-3 and TRBJ1-1; no clear D. Sequencing was done on a sample of peripheral blood. The TCR originated in a man aged 50 or older with active or convalescent COVID-19. DNA for the CDR3: TGTGCCAGCAGTTACCTACAGCCGGGGACTGAAGCTTTCTTT. Amino acids: CASSYLQPGTEAFF.